The 22 T cell receptor beta chains reported below all come from one sample, sequenced in a study of vaccination effects on CD4 cells after COVID-19. TCRdb keeps only in-frame clones here, not all; method: immunoSEQ multiplex PCR. The repertoire holds around 26,000 clones, around 82% seen once, with roughly 16% in the top ten. ViraFEST assay sequencing came after antigen-specific CD4+ T cells were expanded with viral peptide pools. Following an approximately 11-day culture, CD4+ T cells were purified. From March to December 2020, the person had a SARS-CoV-2 infection that was confirmed by PCR. For these receptors, no antigen is known. This specimen consisted of CD4+ T cells from PBMCs cultured with HCoV-NL63 spike peptides, obtained before COVID-19 vaccination. These receptors all stem from a human donor who had a prior SARS-CoV-2 infection.

V usage is TRBV18 and J usage is TRBJ1-2; D call uncertain. V lost 4 bases and J lost 4, with 10 bases in between. The CDR3 is 13 amino acids. Looked up from germline, CDR1 is KGHSH and CDR2 is LQKENI. The CDR3 nucleotides are TGTGCCAGCTCACTTCTGGGATTCTATGGCTACACCTTC. Translating gives CASSLLGFYGYTF.

V usage is TRBV15 and J usage is TRBJ1-6, with D uncertain. Trimming took off 1 base at V and 12 bases at J, with 7 bases between the two ends. The germline gives CDR1 LNHNV, CDR2 YYDKDF (reference sequence). This CDR3 comprises 12 residues. Here the CDR3 reads CATSRAPGPLHF. CDR3 DNA: TGTGCCACCAGCAGAGCGCCGGGACCCCTCCACTTT.

The rearrangement uses TRBV5-1 and TRBJ1-6; D gene unclear. This CDR3 is built from 12 residues. Germline V gene sequence: CDR1 SGHRS, CDR2 YFSETQ. Trimming took 4 bases from V and 8 from J, leaving 7 bases between them. The CDR3 DNA reads TGCGCCAGCAGCATGGGTGATTCACCCCTCCACTTT. Translation: CASSMGDSPLHF.

The CDR3 loop reads CASSEAGGRDGGVYGYTF. The CDR3 region has the DNA TGTGCCAGCAGTGAAGCAGGGGGTCGGGACGGCGGGGTCTATGGCTACACCTTC. The V and J genes are TRBV6-1 and TRBJ1-2; TRBD1 is a possible D gene (6 bases). CDR3 length equals 18 residues. Germline CDR1 reads MNHNS; CDR2 reads SASEGT. V shed 0 bases and J shed 4 bases, with 21 bases lying between them.

The J gene is TRBJ2-7, the V gene TRBV4-3; 7 positions agree with TRBD2. V shed 0 bases and J 2 bases; nucleotides not matched to a gene: 7. Germline values: CDR1 LGHNA, CDR2 YSLEER. There are 16 residues in the CDR3. CDR3 nucleotide sequence: TGCGCCAGCAGCCAAGATTGGGGGGGGGTAGCCTACGAGCAGTACTTC. Translating gives CASSQDWGGVAYEQYF.

The V gene is TRBV5-1, the J gene TRBJ2-7; possibly TRBD2 for D (5 bases). Germline-derived CDR1 and CDR2 are SGHRS and YFSETQ. V was clipped by 3 bases and J by 6 bases, with 10 bases between them. The CDR3 runs to 12 residues. The CDR3 bases are TGCGCCAGCAGCTACACTAGTTCCGAGCAGTACTTC. Translating it yields CASSYTSSEQYF.

V usage is TRBV19 and J usage is TRBJ1-4; TRBD1 agrees at 10 bases. V gave up 9 bases and J gave up 5 bases; unmatched junction bases: 12. Germline V lookup: CDR1 LNHDA, CDR2 SQIVND (reference sequence). This CDR3 is 16 amino acids long. In DNA form, the CDR3 reads TGTGCCAGCGGGACAGGGGTTATCCGGCCGAATGAAAAACTGTTTTTT. Translating it yields CASGTGVIRPNEKLFF.

The CDR3 protein is CASSPRFYGYTF. CDR3 nucleotide sequence: TGTGCCAGCAGTCCGAGATTTTATGGCTACACCTTC. The rearrangement links TRBV12-3 or TRBV12-4 to TRBJ1-2; no reliable D call. The CDR3 spans 12 residues. Trimming took off 5 bases at V and 5 bases at J, with 9 bases between the two ends.

V usage is TRBV5-1 and J usage is TRBJ2-1; a weak D match, TRBD2 (6 bases). CDR1 and CDR2 (germline): SGHRS, YFSETQ. Trimming cost V 0 bases and J 8 bases, with 18 bases left between them. The length of the CDR3 is 16 residues. CDR3 protein: CASSLEGVSSGDEQFF. DNA of the CDR3: TGCGCCAGCAGCTTGGAGGGTGTCTCCTCGGGGGATGAGCAGTTCTTC.

The chain employs TRBV19 and TRBJ1-2, with a weak D call TRBD1 (5 bases). V lost 5 bases and J lost 8, with 15 bases in between. The CDR3 contains 13 residues. Per germline, CDR1 LNHDA and CDR2 SQIVND (reference sequence). The CDR3 coding sequence is TGTGCCAGTAGTCCCCCAGGGCTCTCCGGCTACACCTTC. Translation: CASSPPGLSGYTF. The full variable domain, in which reference TRBV19 and TRBJ1-2 provide the parts outside the CDR3, is DGGITQSPKYLFRKEGQNVTLSCEQNLNHDAMYWYRQDPGQGLRLIYYSQIVNDFQKGDIAEGYSVSREKKESFPLTVTSAQKNPTAFYLCASSPPGLSGYTFGSGTRLTVV.

This clone was seen a single time. The chain carries TRBV20-1 and TRBJ2-3; 10 bases agree with TRBD2. Trimming at V came to 3 bases and at J to 5 bases, leaving 11 bases not matched to a gene. This CDR3 comprises 16 residues. Germline V gene data show CDR1 as DFQATT and CDR2 as SNEGSKA (reference sequence). The DNA of the CDR3 is TGCAGTGCTAGTTATGGGCTAGCGGGGGCGAGAGATACGCAGTATTTT. Its translation is CSASYGLAGARDTQYF.

This chain connects TRBV4-1 to TRBJ2-3, with D maybe TRBD2 (6 bases). Trimming cost V 0 bases and J 5 bases, with 12 bases left between them. This CDR3 is built from 15 residues. Germline V gene sequence: CDR1 MGHRA, CDR2 YSYEKL. This chain's CDR3 is CASSQDIGAGDTQYF. The CDR3 region has the DNA TGCGCCAGCAGCCAAGATATCGGAGCGGGAGATACGCAGTATTTT.

This chain links TRBV5-1 with TRBJ2-7, with unresolved D. The CDR3 is 13 amino acids. With 2 bases removed from V and 0 bases from J, the gap between germline ends came to 6 bases. CDR1 and CDR2 (germline): SGHRS, YFSETQ. Here the CDR3 DNA reads TGCGCCAGCAGCTTTACAAGCTCCTACGAGCAGTACTTC. Amino acids: CASSFTSSYEQYF.

The rearrangement uses TRBV3-1 (or the pseudogene TRBV3-2) and TRBJ2-3; 12 nucleotides line up with TRBD2. The CDR3 has 17 amino acids. The V gene's germline CDR1 is LGHDT and CDR2 YNNKEL (reference sequence). V gave up 0 bases and J gave up 4 bases; unmatched junction bases: 5. CDR3 nucleotides: TGTGCCAGCAGCCAAGAGGTGACTAGCGGGAGCCCAGATACGCAGTATTTT. Translating it yields CASSQEVTSGSPDTQYF.

The V and J genes are TRBV30 and TRBJ1-1; no clear D. Per the germline V gene, CDR1 is GTSNPN and CDR2 is SVGIG (reference sequence). The CDR3 totals 13 residues. V dropped 1 base and J dropped 1 base, with 7 bases sitting between them. The CDR3 reads CAWSGQPNTEAFF. The CDR3 DNA reads TGTGCCTGGAGTGGGCAGCCGAACACTGAAGCTTTCTTT.

The DNA of the CDR3 is TGTGCCAGCCTACGGGGCAGGGCTGGCTATGGCTACACCTTC. As protein: CASLRGRAGYGYTF. The chain uses TRBV5-8 and TRBJ1-2; TRBD1 is a possible D gene (5 bases). This CDR3 contains 14 residues. The germline V gene encodes CDR1 SGHTS and CDR2 YDEGEE. V was pared by 7 bases and J by 4 bases, with 17 bases between. Drawing the rest from reference TRBV5-8 and TRBJ1-2, the complete variable domain is EAGVTQSPTHLIKTRGQQATLRCSPISGHTSVYWYQQALGLGLQFLLWYDEGEERNRGNFPPRFSGRQFPNYSSELNVNALELEDSALYLCASLRGRAGYGYTFGSGTRLTVV.

V gene TRBV5-1 combines with J gene TRBJ2-7, with TRBD1 matching 7 bases. Per the germline V gene, CDR1 is SGHRS and CDR2 is YFSETQ. The V segment lost 7 bases and the J segment 4 bases; nucleotides outside the gene matches: 14. The CDR3 runs to 15 residues. The CDR3 DNA sequence: TGCGCCAGCGGACCCGGTAGGACAGGCTTGTACGAGCAGTACTTC. Translation: CASGPGRTGLYEQYF. Variable domain in full (rest from reference TRBV5-1 and TRBJ2-7): KAGVTQTPRYLIKTRGQQVTLSCSPISGHRSVSWYQQTPGQGLQFLFEYFSETQRNKGNFPGRFSGRQFSNSRSEMNVSTLELGDSALYLCASGPGRTGLYEQYFGPGTRLTVT.

The rearrangement uses TRBV5-5 and TRBJ1-6, with D maybe TRBD1 (6 bases). Per germline, CDR1 SGHKS and CDR2 YYEKEE (reference sequence). This CDR3 spans 15 amino acids. Trimming shortened V by 0 bases and J by 13 bases, and 17 bases separated the two germline ends. This CDR3 reads CASSLGGRGGLPLHF. Written as DNA, the CDR3 is TGTGCCAGCAGCTTGGGGGGGAGGGGGGGACTCCCCCTCCACTTT.

The rearrangement links TRBV21-1 to TRBJ1-1; TRBD1, as called in the table, went unchecked against the DNA. TRBV21-1 is a pseudogene segment. The CDR3 totals 15 residues. CDR3 amino acids: CASSKLDRGGTEAFF. The CDR3 DNA sequence: TGTGCCAGCAGCAAACTCGACAGGGGGGGCACTGAAGCTTTCTTT.

V gene TRBV6-5 combines with J gene TRBJ2-5; TRBD2 might be the D (5 bases). Trimming removed 1 base from V and 7 bases from J, with 10 bases in between. The germline gives CDR1 MNHEY, CDR2 SVGAGI. This CDR3 contains 13 residues. CDR3 region: CASSYFGGLTQYF. CDR3 DNA sequence: TGTGCCAGCAGTTACTTCGGAGGATTGACCCAGTACTTC.

The chain links TRBV11-3 to TRBJ2-7; D gene uncertain. There are 11 residues in the CDR3. The germline V and J ends were trimmed by 5 bases and 3 bases, with 5 bases remaining between them. Per germline, CDR1 SGHNT and CDR2 YENEEA. This CDR3 reads CASSKSYEQYF. The CDR3 bases are TGTGCCAGCAGCAAGAGCTACGAGCAGTACTTC.

The chain carries TRBV20-1 and TRBJ1-5, with D hard to call. V was cut by 3 bases and J by 4 bases, with 10 bases left in between. The CDR3 is 13 amino acids. CDR1 is DFQATT and CDR2 is SNEGSKA in the germline V gene (reference sequence). CDR3 nucleotide sequence: TGCAGTGCTAGTACGCTGTCGAATCAGCCCCAGCATTTT. Protein product: CSASTLSNQPQHF.